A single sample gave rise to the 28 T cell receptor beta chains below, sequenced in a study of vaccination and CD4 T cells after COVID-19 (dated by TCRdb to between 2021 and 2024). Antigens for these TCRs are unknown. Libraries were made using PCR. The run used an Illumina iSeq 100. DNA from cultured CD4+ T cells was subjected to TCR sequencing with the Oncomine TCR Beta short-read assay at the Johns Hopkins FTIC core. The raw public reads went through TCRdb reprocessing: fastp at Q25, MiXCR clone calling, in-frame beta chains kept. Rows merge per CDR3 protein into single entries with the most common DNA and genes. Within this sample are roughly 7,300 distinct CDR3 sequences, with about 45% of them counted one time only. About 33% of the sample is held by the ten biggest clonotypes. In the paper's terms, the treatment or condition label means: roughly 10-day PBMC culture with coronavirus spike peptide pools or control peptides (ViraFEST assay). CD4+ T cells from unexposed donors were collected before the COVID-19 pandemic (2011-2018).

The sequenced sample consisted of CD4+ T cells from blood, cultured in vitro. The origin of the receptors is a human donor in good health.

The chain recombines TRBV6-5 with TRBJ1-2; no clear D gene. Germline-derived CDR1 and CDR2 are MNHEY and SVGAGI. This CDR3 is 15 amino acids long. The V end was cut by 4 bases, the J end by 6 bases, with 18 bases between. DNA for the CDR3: TGTGCCAGCAGTTTCCGTCCGGGCAGCTGGGATGGCTACACCTTC. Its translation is CASSFRPGSWDGYTF.

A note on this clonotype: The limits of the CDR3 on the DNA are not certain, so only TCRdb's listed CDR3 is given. The CDR3: CASSVGEGSIFF. The chain uses TRBV9 and TRBJ1-1. With termini counted, the CDR3 has 12 amino acids. The germline V gene encodes CDR1 SGDLS and CDR2 YYNGEE.

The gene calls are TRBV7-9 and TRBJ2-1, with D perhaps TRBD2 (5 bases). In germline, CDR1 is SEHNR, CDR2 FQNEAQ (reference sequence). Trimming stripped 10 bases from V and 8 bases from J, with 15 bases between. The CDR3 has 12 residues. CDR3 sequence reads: CATRTARDEQFF. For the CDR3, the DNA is TGTGCCACCAGGACGGCGAGGGATGAGCAGTTCTTC.

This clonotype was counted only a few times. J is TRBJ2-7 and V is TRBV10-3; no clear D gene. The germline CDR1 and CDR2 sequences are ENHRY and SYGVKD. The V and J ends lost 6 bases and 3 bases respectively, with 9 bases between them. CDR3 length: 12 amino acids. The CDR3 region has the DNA TGTGCCATCAGGGCCTCTAACTACGAGCAGTACTTC. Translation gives CAIRASNYEQYF.

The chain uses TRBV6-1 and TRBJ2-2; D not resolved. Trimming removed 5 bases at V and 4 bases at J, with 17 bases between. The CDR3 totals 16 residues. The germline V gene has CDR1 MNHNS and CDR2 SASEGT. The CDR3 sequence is CASSRTSGTSTGELFF. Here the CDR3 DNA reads TGTGCCAGCAGTAGGACCTCAGGAACGAGCACCGGGGAGCTGTTTTTT.

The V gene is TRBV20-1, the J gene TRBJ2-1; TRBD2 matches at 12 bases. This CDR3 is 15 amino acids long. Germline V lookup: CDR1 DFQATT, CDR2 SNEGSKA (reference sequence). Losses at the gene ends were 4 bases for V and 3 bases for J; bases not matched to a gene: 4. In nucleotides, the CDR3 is TGCAGTGCTACCGGACTAGCGGGGAACTACAATGAGCAGTTCTTC. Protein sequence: CSATGLAGNYNEQFF.

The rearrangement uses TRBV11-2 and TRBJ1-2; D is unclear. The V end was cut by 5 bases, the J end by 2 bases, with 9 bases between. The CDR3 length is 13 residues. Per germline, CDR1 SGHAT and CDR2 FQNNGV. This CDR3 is CASSPDGNYGYTF. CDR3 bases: TGTGCCAGCAGCCCCGACGGAAACTATGGCTACACCTTC. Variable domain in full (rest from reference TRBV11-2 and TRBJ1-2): EAGVAQSPRYKIIEKRQSVAFWCNPISGHATLYWYQQILGQGPKLLIQFQNNGVVDDSQLPKDRFSAERLKGVDSTLKIQPAKLEDSAVYLCASSPDGNYGYTFGSGTRLTVV.

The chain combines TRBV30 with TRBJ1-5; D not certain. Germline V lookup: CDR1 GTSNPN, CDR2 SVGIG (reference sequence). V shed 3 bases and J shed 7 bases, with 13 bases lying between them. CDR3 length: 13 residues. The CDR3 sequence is CAWSEEGGQPQHF. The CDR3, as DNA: TGTGCCTGGAGCGAAGAGGGAGGGCAGCCCCAGCATTTT.

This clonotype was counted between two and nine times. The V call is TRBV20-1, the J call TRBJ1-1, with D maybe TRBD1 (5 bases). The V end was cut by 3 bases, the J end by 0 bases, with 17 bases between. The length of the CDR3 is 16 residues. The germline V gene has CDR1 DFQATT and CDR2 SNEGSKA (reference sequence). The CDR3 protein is CSARGPRKALNTEAFF. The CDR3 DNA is TGCAGTGCTAGGGGACCTCGCAAGGCCCTGAACACTGAAGCTTTCTTT.

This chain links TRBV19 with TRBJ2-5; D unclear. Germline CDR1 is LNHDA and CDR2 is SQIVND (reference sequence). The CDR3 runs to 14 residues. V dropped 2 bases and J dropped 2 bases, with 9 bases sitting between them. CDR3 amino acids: CASSIHGSQETQYF. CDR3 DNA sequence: TGTGCCAGTAGTATACATGGCAGTCAAGAGACCCAGTACTTC.

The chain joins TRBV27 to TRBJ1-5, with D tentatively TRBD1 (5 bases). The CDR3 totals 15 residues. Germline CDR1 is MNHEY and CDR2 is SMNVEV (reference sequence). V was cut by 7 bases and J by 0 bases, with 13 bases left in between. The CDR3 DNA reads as TGTGCCAGCAACAAGGGGCAGTATAGCAATCAGCCCCAGCATTTT. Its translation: CASNKGQYSNQPQHF.

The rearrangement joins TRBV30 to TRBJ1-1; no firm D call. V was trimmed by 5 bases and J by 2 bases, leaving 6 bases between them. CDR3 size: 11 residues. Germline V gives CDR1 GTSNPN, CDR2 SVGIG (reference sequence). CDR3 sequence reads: CAWGVNTEAFF. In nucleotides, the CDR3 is TGTGCCTGGGGGGTCAACACTGAAGCTTTCTTT.

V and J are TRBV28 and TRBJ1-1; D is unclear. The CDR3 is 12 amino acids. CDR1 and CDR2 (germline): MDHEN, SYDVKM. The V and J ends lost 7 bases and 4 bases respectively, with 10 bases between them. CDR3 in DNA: TGTGCCAGCATAAGGGAGGCCACTGAAGCTTTCTTT. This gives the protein CASIREATEAFF.

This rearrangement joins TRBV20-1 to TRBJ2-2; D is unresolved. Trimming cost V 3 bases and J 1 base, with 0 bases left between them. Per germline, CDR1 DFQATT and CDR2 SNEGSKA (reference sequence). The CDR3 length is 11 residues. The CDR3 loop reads CSARNTGELFF. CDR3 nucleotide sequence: TGCAGTGCTAGGAACACCGGGGAGCTGTTTTTT.

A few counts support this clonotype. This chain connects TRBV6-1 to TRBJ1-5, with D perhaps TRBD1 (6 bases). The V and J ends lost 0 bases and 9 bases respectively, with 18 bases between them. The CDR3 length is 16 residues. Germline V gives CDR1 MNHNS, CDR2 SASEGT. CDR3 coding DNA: TGTGCCAGCAGTGAAGCGCCACAGGGAACTTTATGGCCCCAGCATTTT. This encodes CASSEAPQGTLWPQHF.

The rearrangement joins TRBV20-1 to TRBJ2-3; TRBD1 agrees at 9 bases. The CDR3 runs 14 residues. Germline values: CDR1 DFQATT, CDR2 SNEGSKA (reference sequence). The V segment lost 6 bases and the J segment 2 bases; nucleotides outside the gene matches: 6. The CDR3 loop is CSAGDRVSTDTQYF. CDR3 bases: TGCAGTGCGGGGGACAGGGTTTCCACAGATACGCAGTATTTT.

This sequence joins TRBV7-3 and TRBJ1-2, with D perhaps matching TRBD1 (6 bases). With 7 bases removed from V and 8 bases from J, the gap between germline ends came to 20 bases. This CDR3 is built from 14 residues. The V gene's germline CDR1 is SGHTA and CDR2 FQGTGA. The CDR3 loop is CASNPDSGGRGYTF. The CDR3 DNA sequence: TGTGCCAGCAACCCAGATAGTGGGGGCCGGGGCTACACCTTC.

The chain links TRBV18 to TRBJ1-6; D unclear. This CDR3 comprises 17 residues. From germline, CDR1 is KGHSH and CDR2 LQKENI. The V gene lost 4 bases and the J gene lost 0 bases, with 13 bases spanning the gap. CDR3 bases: TGTGCCAGCTCACGAAACCACGAAAGCTCCTATAATTCACCCCTCCACTTT. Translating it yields CASSRNHESSYNSPLHF.

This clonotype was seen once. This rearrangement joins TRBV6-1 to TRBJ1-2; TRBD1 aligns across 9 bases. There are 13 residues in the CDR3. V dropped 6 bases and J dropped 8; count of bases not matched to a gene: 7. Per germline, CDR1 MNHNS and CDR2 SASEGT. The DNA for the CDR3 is TGTGCCAGCAGACTACAGGGGGCGGAAGGCTACACCTTC. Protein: CASRLQGAEGYTF.

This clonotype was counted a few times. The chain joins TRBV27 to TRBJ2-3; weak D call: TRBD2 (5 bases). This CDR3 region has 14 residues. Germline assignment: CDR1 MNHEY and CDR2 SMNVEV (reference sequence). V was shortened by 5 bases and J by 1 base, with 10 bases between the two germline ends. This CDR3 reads CASSPYGGTDTQYF. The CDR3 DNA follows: TGTGCCAGCAGTCCCTACGGGGGCACAGATACGCAGTATTTT.

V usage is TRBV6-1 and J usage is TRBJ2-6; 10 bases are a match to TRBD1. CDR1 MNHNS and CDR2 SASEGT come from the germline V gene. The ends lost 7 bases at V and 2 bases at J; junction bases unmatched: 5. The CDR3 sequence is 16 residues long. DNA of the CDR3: TGTGCCAGCACTGTGACAGGGGGCGCTGGGGCCAACGTCCTGACTTTC. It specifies CASTVTGGAGANVLTF.

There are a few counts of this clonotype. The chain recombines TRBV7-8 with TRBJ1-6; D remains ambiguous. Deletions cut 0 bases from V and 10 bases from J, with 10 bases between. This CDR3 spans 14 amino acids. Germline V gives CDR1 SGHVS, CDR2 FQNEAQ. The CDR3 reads CASSLANVLSPLHF. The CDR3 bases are TGTGCCAGCAGCTTAGCGAACGTATTGTCACCCCTCCACTTT.

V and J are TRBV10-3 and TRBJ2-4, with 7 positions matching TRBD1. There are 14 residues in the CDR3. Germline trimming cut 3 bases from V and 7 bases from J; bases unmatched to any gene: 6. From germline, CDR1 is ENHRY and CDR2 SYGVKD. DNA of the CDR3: TGTGCCATCAGTGAACAGGGGCGAGCCAACATTCAGTACTTC. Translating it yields CAISEQGRANIQYF.

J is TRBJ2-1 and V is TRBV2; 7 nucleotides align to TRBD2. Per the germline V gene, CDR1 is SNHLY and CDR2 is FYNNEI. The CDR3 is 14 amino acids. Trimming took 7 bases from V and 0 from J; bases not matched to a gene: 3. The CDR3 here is CASTWGGSYNEQFF. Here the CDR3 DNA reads TGTGCCAGCACCTGGGGGGGCTCCTACAATGAGCAGTTCTTC.

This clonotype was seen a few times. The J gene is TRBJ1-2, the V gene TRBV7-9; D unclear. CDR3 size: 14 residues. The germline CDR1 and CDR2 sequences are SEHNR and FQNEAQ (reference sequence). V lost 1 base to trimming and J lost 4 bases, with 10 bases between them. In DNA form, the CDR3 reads TGTGCCAGCAGCTTAGGAGAGGGCACCTATGGCTACACCTTC. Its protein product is CASSLGEGTYGYTF. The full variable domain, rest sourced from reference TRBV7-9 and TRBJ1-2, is DTGVSQNPRHKITKRGQNVTFRCDPISEHNRLYWYRQTLGQGPEFLTYFQNEAQLEKSRLLSDRFSAERPKGSFSTLEIQRTEQGDSAMYLCASSLGEGTYGYTFGSGTRLTVV.

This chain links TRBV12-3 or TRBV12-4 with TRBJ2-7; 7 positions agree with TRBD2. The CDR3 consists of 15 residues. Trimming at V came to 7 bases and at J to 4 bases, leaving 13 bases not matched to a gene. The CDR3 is CASTLDLAANYEQYF. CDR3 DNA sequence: TGTGCCAGCACCCTCGATCTAGCGGCGAATTACGAGCAGTACTTC.

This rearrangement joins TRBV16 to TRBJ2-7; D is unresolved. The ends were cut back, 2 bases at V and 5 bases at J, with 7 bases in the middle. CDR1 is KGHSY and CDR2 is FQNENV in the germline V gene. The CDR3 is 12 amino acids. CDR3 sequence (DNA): TGTGCCAGCAGCCAAAGGTCGGACGAGCAGTACTTC. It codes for CASSQRSDEQYF.

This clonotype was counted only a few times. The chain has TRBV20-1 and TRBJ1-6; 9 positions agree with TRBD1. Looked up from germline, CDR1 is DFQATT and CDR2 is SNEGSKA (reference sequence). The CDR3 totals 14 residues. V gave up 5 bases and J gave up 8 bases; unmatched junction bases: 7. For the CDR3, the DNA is TGCAGTGCTGAGACGGACAGGGGCGATTCACCCCTCCACTTT. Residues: CSAETDRGDSPLHF.